This T cell receptor (beta chain) was found in a study of cytomegalovirus exposure and HLA in healthy donors. The PCR contained 60 Vbeta and 13 Jbeta primers. Clones were sequenced by immunoSEQ multiplex PCR, and TCRdb holds only the in-frame ones, with some missing. In all, the sample yields about 100,000 clones. Sequencing input: PBMCs. This TCR derives from a man aged 50-59 years in good health and CMV-seronegative.

CDR3 DNA: TGTGCCAGCAGCTTCGCAGGCTCCAATCAGCCCCAGCATTTT. As protein: CASSFAGSNQPQHF. This sequence joins TRBV5-4 and TRBJ1-5; unclear D gene. The length of the CDR3 is 14 residues. CDR1 is SGHNT, CDR2 YYREEE, per germline (reference sequence). V lost 2 bases and J 3 bases, leaving 9 bases between the germline ends.